This entry lists 20 T cell receptor beta chains sequenced from one sample in a study of cytomegalovirus exposure and HLA in healthy donors. 60 Vbeta and 13 Jbeta primers were used in PCR. Clones were read by immunoSEQ multiplex PCR, and TCRdb kept only the in-frame ones, dropping some. In the table there are about 120,000 clones, around 77% of which are singletons. Material: PBMCs. The receptors were gathered from a man younger than 35 in good health and CMV-seropositive.

CDR3 coding DNA: TGTGCCAGCAGAACAGGGGAGGGAAACACCATATATTTT. Its protein is CASRTGEGNTIYF. The chain recombines TRBV9 with TRBJ1-3; the match to TRBD1 covers 7 bases. Germline V gives CDR1 SGDLS, CDR2 YYNGEE. V lost 5 bases, J lost 4 bases, and 3 bases stayed unmatched. The CDR3 totals 13 residues.

This clone was observed a handful of times. The DNA for the CDR3 is TGTGCCAGCAGCCCCCACACACTAGGTTGGTACTTC. Protein product: CASSPHTLGWYF. V and J are TRBV7-6 and TRBJ2-7; weak D call: TRBD2 (5 bases). CDR1 SGHVS and CDR2 FNYEAQ come from the germline V gene. With 5 bases removed from V and 12 bases from J, the gap between germline ends came to 17 bases. This CDR3 contains 12 residues.

The CDR3 protein is CASSESGTIYYEQYF. CDR3 in DNA: TGCGCCAGCAGTGAATCCGGGACAATCTACTACGAGCAGTACTTC. The chain is built from TRBV10-2 and TRBJ2-7, with a tentative D call TRBD1 (6 bases). Germline V gene data show CDR1 as WSHSY and CDR2 as SAAADI. There are 15 residues in the CDR3. Between the trimmed V and J ends, which lost 3 bases and 3 bases, there was a span of 15 bases.

V and J are TRBV5-1 and TRBJ1-1; D is uncertain. The germline CDR1 and CDR2 sequences are SGHRS and YFSETQ. The CDR3 runs 19 residues. Trimming stripped 3 bases from V and 1 base from J, with 25 bases between. CDR3 in DNA: TGCGCCAGCAGCTCTCGGCAGACGCCCGGGTCGAGACCGAACACTGAAGCTTTCTTT. This codes for CASSSRQTPGSRPNTEAFF. The full variable domain, completed using reference TRBV5-1 and TRBJ1-1, is KAGVTQTPRYLIKTRGQQVTLSCSPISGHRSVSWYQQTPGQGLQFLFEYFSETQRNKGNFPGRFSGRQFSNSRSEMNVSTLELGDSALYLCASSSRQTPGSRPNTEAFFGQGTRLTVV.

There are a few counts of this clone. The chain combines TRBV28 with TRBJ1-2, with TRBD1 identical over 7 bases. The V and J ends lost 1 base and 8 bases, in that order; junction bases with no gene match: 13. This CDR3 has 16 amino acids. In germline, CDR1 is MDHEN, CDR2 SYDVKM. The CDR3: CASSLLLGQRDGGYTF. CDR3 sequence (DNA): TGTGCCAGCAGTTTATTATTGGGACAGCGAGACGGGGGCTACACCTTC.

V gene TRBV2 combines with J gene TRBJ1-4, with 7 positions matching TRBD1. The V segment lost 3 bases and the J segment 8 bases; nucleotides outside the gene matches: 6. Looked up from germline, CDR1 is SNHLY and CDR2 is FYNNEI. This CDR3 is built from 14 residues. The CDR3 loop reads CASSDLGGEEKLFF. The CDR3 DNA follows: TGTGCCAGCAGTGATCTAGGGGGCGAAGAAAAACTGTTTTTT.

The genes are TRBV9 and TRBJ1-6, with a tentative D call TRBD1 (6 bases). This CDR3 is built from 15 residues. Between the trimmed V and J ends, which lost 1 base and 7 bases, there was a span of 12 bases. From germline, CDR1 is SGDLS and CDR2 YYNGEE. The CDR3: CASSVQGHPNSPLHF. CDR3 DNA: TGTGCCAGCAGCGTACAGGGACACCCGAATTCACCCCTCCACTTT.

The chain links TRBV28 to TRBJ1-2, with a tentative D call TRBD1 (5 bases). The germline V gene has CDR1 MDHEN and CDR2 SYDVKM. V gave up 5 bases and J gave up 2 bases, with 9 bases separating them. The CDR3 sequence is 13 residues long. CDR3: CASSVGGNYGYTF. The CDR3 DNA reads as TGTGCCAGCAGTGTGGGGGGGAACTATGGCTACACCTTC.

This clone turned up a few times. The chain links TRBV5-4 to TRBJ1-2; D is unresolved. CDR3 size: 15 residues. With 0 bases removed from V and 8 bases from J, the gap between germline ends came to 17 bases. Germline V gives CDR1 SGHNT, CDR2 YYREEE (reference sequence). The CDR3 nucleotides are TGTGCCAGCAGCTTGGGAGGTCGAATTTCCGACGGCTACACCTTC. Amino acids: CASSLGGRISDGYTF.

The chain couples TRBV9 to TRBJ1-5, with a weak D call TRBD1 (5 bases). Trimming removed 0 bases from V and 7 bases from J, with 11 bases in between. The CDR3 consists of 14 residues. CDR1 is SGDLS and CDR2 is YYNGEE in the germline V gene. CDR3 residues: CASSVAGDYQPQHF. In DNA, the CDR3 is TGTGCCAGCAGCGTAGCGGGGGACTACCAGCCCCAGCATTTT.

The gene calls are TRBV6-1 and TRBJ1-4; D perhaps matches TRBD1 (6 bases). Germline CDR1 reads MNHNS; CDR2 reads SASEGT. V was shortened by 6 bases and J by 7 bases, with 6 bases between the two germline ends. CDR3 length equals 11 residues. As DNA, the CDR3 is TGTGCCAGCAGACAGGGTGAAAAACTGTTTTTT. This gives the protein CASRQGEKLFF.

The rearrangement joins TRBV18 to TRBJ2-7; 7 positions match TRBD1. Germline CDR1 is KGHSH and CDR2 is LQKENI. V gave up 2 bases and J gave up 3 bases; unmatched junction bases: 7. The CDR3 loop spans 15 amino acids. Here the CDR3 DNA reads TGTGCCAGCTCACCAAGGGACAGCCTTTTCTACGAGCAGTACTTC. It yields the protein CASSPRDSLFYEQYF.

The chain links TRBV11-2 to TRBJ1-1; 7 nucleotides align to TRBD1. Germline V gives CDR1 SGHAT, CDR2 FQNNGV. The CDR3 spans 14 residues. J was trimmed by 11 bases and V by 7 bases; bases with no gene match: 16. The CDR3 DNA reads TGTGCCAGCACCGACTCGGAGAGGGGGCGCAGGGCTTTCTTT. Its translation is CASTDSERGRRAFF.

The chain recombines TRBV13 with TRBJ1-6, with D tentatively TRBD1 (6 bases). Germline CDR1 and CDR2: PRHDT and FYEKMQ (reference sequence). The CDR3 has 14 amino acids. V shed 1 base and J shed 10 bases, with 11 bases lying between them. CDR3 sequence: CASSLVQDSSPLHF. CDR3 coding DNA: TGTGCCAGCAGCTTAGTACAGGACAGCTCACCCCTCCACTTT. The full variable domain, completed using reference TRBV13 and TRBJ1-6, is AAGVIQSPRHLIKEKRETATLKCYPIPRHDTVYWYQQGPGQDPQFLISFYEKMQSDKGSIPDRFSAQQFSDYHSELNMSSLELGDSALYFCASSLVQDSSPLHFGNGTRLTVT.

A few counts support this clone. J is TRBJ2-1 and V is TRBV28, with 10 positions matching TRBD1. Germline V gene data show CDR1 as MDHEN and CDR2 as SYDVKM. This CDR3 region has 15 residues. J was trimmed by 9 bases and V by 5 bases; bases with no gene match: 10. The CDR3 DNA reads TGTGCCAGCAGTCCTTGGACAGGGGGAATTTCTGAGCAGTTCTTC. This gives the protein CASSPWTGGISEQFF. The variable domain in full, completed from reference TRBV28 and TRBJ2-1, reads DVKVTQSSRYLVKRTGEKVFLECVQDMDHENMFWYRQDPGLGLRLIYFSYDVKMKEKGDIPEGYSVSREKKERFSLILESASTNQTSMYLCASSPWTGGISEQFFGPGTRLTVL.

The CDR3 spells CASSHPSGVVGNEKLFF. The CDR3 DNA is TGTGCCAGCAGCCATCCATCGGGGGTGGTGGGTAATGAAAAACTGTTTTTT. This sequence joins TRBV14 and TRBJ1-4; weak D call: TRBD1 (5 bases). Between the trimmed V and J ends, which lost 3 bases and 4 bases, there was a span of 18 bases. The V gene's germline CDR1 is SGHDN and CDR2 FVKESK. This CDR3 contains 17 residues.

The chain carries TRBV6-4 and TRBJ2-3; the match to TRBD2 covers 9 bases. The CDR3 is 15 residues long. V was clipped by 5 bases and J by 0 bases; unmatched bases: 3. CDR1 and CDR2 (germline): MRHNA, SNTAGT. In DNA form, the CDR3 reads TGTGCCAGCAGTACTAGCGGGTCTAGCACAGATACGCAGTATTTT. Amino acids: CASSTSGSSTDTQYF.

The chain couples TRBV6-5 to TRBJ1-1; perhaps TRBD1 as D (6 bases). Germline CDR1 reads MNHEY; CDR2 reads SVGAGI. Trimming took off 2 bases at V and 4 bases at J, with 8 bases between the two ends. The CDR3 is made up of 13 amino acids. CDR3 sequence reads: CASSYEGVTEAFF. For the CDR3, the DNA is TGTGCCAGCAGTTACGAGGGGGTCACTGAAGCTTTCTTT.

This clone occurred a few times. This chain joins TRBV9 and TRBJ1-2, with D perhaps matching TRBD1 (6 bases). This CDR3 has 12 residues. V lost 6 bases and J 6 bases, leaving 12 bases between the germline ends. Looked up from germline, CDR1 is SGDLS and CDR2 is YYNGEE. CDR3 bases: TGTGCCAGCAACCGGGGGGGCGATGGCTACACCTTC. It translates to CASNRGGDGYTF.

The sample holds a few counts of this clone. The chain joins TRBV15 to TRBJ2-2; tentative D call: TRBD1 (5 bases). Trimming shortened V by 4 bases and J by 5 bases, and 17 bases separated the two germline ends. Looked up from germline, CDR1 is LNHNV and CDR2 is YYDKDF (reference sequence). The CDR3 covers 16 residues. CDR3 in DNA: TGTGCCACCAGCACCACGCTTGGGGCGCGGACCGGGGAGCTGTTTTTT. Translation gives CATSTTLGARTGELFF.